These T cell receptor beta chains were read from a single sample in a study of CD8 T cells in ankylosing spondylitis. TCRdb itself ran the 5' RACE reads through MiXCR, one entry per CDR3 protein. The sample holds around 340,000 distinct CDR3 sequences, 20% seen once. The sequencing input was blood, either unsorted or a sorted T cell fraction (not recorded which). Receptors originate from a male donor with ankylosing spondylitis or in good health (not recorded which). The CDR3 runs from the conserved cysteine through the conserved F or W. Each record gives: V gene, J gene, D gene, clone size, CDR3 protein, CDR3 DNA. A D gene is named only where the DNA matches it firmly. Some rows mark clone size as missing; the rest say once, few, many or name a class of expanded clone.

V gene: TRBV20-1; J gene: TRBJ2-7; D gene: TRBD2; clone size: few; CDR3 protein: CSASGARSYEQYF; CDR3 DNA: TGCAGTGCCAGCGGGGCCCGATCCTACGAGCAGTACTTC
V gene: TRBV9; J gene: TRBJ2-3; D gene: .; clone size: .; CDR3 protein: CASSQWGLLTDTQYF; CDR3 DNA: TGTGCCAGCAGCCAGTGGGGACTGCTCACAGATACGCAGTATTTT
V gene: TRBV29-1; J gene: TRBJ2-7; D gene: .; clone size: few; CDR3 protein: CSVIGVGPYEQYF; CDR3 DNA: TGCAGCGTTATAGGGGTGGGACCCTACGAGCAGTACTTC
V gene: TRBV6-2/TRBV6-3; J gene: TRBJ2-3; D gene: TRBD2; clone size: .; CDR3 protein: CASSSPAGGPADTQYF; CDR3 DNA: TGTGCCAGCAGTTCACCAGCGGGGGGGCCGGCAGATACGCAGTATTTT
V gene: TRBV20-1; J gene: TRBJ2-5; D gene: TRBD2; clone size: .; CDR3 protein: CSAPTELAGGPQETQYF; CDR3 DNA: TGCAGTGCCCCAACCGAACTAGCGGGGGGCCCTCAAGAGACCCAGTACTTC
V gene: TRBV5-1; J gene: TRBJ2-2; D gene: TRBD1; clone size: once; CDR3 protein: CASSLAGGTGRYTGELFF; CDR3 DNA: TGCGCCAGCAGCTTGGCCGGAGGGACAGGGAGGTACACCGGGGAGCTGTTTTTT
V gene: TRBV2; J gene: TRBJ2-3; D gene: TRBD2; clone size: .; CDR3 protein: CASSDPELALSTDTQYF; CDR3 DNA: TGTGCCAGCAGTGACCCGGAACTAGCGCTTAGCACAGATACGCAGTATTTT
V gene: TRBV5-4; J gene: TRBJ2-3; D gene: TRBD1; clone size: .; CDR3 protein: CASSLQGGRTDTQYF; CDR3 DNA: TGTGCCAGCAGCTTACAGGGGGGCCGCACAGATACGCAGTATTTT
V gene: TRBV7-8; J gene: TRBJ2-7; D gene: .; clone size: few; CDR3 protein: CASSPRPIYEQYF; CDR3 DNA: TGTGCCAGCAGCCCAAGACCGATCTACGAGCAGTACTTC
V gene: TRBV6-2/TRBV6-3; J gene: TRBJ2-3; D gene: .; clone size: .; CDR3 protein: CASSSRLSTDTQYF; CDR3 DNA: TGTGCCAGCAGTTCCCGTCTTAGCACAGATACGCAGTATTTT
V gene: TRBV20-1; J gene: TRBJ2-5; D gene: TRBD2; clone size: .; CDR3 protein: CSARDFGERTSGRKDQETQYF; CDR3 DNA: TGCAGTGCTAGAGATTTTGGGGAGAGAACTAGCGGGCGAAAAGACCAAGAGACCCAGTACTTC
V gene: TRBV5-6; J gene: TRBJ1-3; D gene: TRBD1; clone size: many; CDR3 protein: CASSYQGAEGNTIYF; CDR3 DNA: TGTGCCAGCAGCTACCAGGGGGCGGAAGGAAACACCATATATTTT
V gene: TRBV7-8; J gene: TRBJ2-7; D gene: TRBD1; clone size: few; CDR3 protein: CASSPGTGLTYEQYF; CDR3 DNA: TGTGCCAGCAGCCCCGGGACAGGGCTCACCTACGAGCAGTACTTC
V gene: TRBV7-9; J gene: TRBJ1-1; D gene: .; clone size: .; CDR3 protein: CASSPPYVDTEAFF; CDR3 DNA: TGTGCCAGCAGCCCCCCTTACGTTGACACTGAAGCTTTCTTT
V gene: TRBV13; J gene: TRBJ1-1; D gene: .; clone size: once; CDR3 protein: CASSLRVVVGAFF; CDR3 DNA: TGTGCCAGCAGCCTTAGGGTGGTTGTAGGAGCTTTCTTT
V gene: TRBV30; J gene: TRBJ2-1; D gene: .; clone size: .; CDR3 protein: CAWSIYNEQFF; CDR3 DNA: TGTGCCTGGAGTATTTACAATGAGCAGTTCTTC
V gene: TRBV14; J gene: TRBJ2-1; D gene: .; clone size: few; CDR3 protein: CASSHTLTGFSYNEQFF; CDR3 DNA: TGTGCCAGCAGCCACACCCTGACGGGATTTTCCTACAATGAGCAGTTCTTC
V gene: TRBV20-1; J gene: TRBJ2-7; D gene: .; clone size: .; CDR3 protein: CSARDPPGAIYEQYF; CDR3 DNA: TGCAGTGCTAGAGATCCCCCGGGGGCTATTTACGAGCAGTACTTC
V gene: TRBV7-9; J gene: TRBJ2-2; D gene: TRBD2; clone size: few; CDR3 protein: CASSFSGQDTGELFF; CDR3 DNA: TGTGCCAGCAGCTTTAGCGGGCAGGACACCGGGGAGCTGTTTTTT
V gene: TRBV29-1; J gene: TRBJ2-7; D gene: .; clone size: .; CDR3 protein: CSVVDTASYEQYF; CDR3 DNA: TGCAGCGTTGTTGACACCGCCTCCTACGAGCAGTACTTC
V gene: TRBV7-9; J gene: TRBJ2-7; D gene: TRBD1; clone size: .; CDR3 protein: CASSFNRGEQYF; CDR3 DNA: TGTGCCAGCAGCTTTAACAGGGGCGAGCAGTACTTC
V gene: TRBV10-3; J gene: TRBJ2-7; D gene: .; clone size: .; CDR3 protein: CAISEGQSYEQYF; CDR3 DNA: TGTGCCATCAGCGAAGGACAGTCCTACGAGCAGTACTTC
V gene: TRBV2; J gene: TRBJ2-1; D gene: TRBD2; clone size: .; CDR3 protein: CASSRRTSGQNNEQFF; CDR3 DNA: TGTGCCAGCAGTAGAAGAACTAGCGGACAAAACAATGAGCAGTTCTTC
V gene: TRBV12-3/TRBV12-4; J gene: TRBJ2-7; D gene: .; clone size: once; CDR3 protein: CASSFNAAYEQYF; CDR3 DNA: TGTGCCAGCAGTTTTAACGCGGCCTACGAGCAGTACTTC
V gene: TRBV12-3/TRBV12-4; J gene: TRBJ2-7; D gene: TRBD1; clone size: .; CDR3 protein: CATISRDRVSYEQYF; CDR3 DNA: TGTGCCACCATAAGCCGGGACAGGGTGTCCTACGAGCAGTACTTC
V gene: TRBV6-1; J gene: TRBJ2-2; D gene: TRBD1; clone size: .; CDR3 protein: CASRTGTALANTGELFF; CDR3 DNA: TGTGCCAGCAGGACCGGGACAGCCCTCGCGAACACCGGGGAGCTGTTTTTT
V gene: TRBV20-1; J gene: TRBJ2-7; D gene: .; clone size: .; CDR3 protein: CSATGTEPYEQYF; CDR3 DNA: TGCAGTGCCACCGGGACTGAGCCCTACGAGCAGTACTTC
V gene: TRBV3-1; J gene: TRBJ2-3; D gene: .; clone size: .; CDR3 protein: CASSGTSLTLDTQYF; CDR3 DNA: TGTGCCAGCAGCGGGACAAGCCTTACTCTAGATACGCAGTATTTT
V gene: TRBV12-3/TRBV12-4; J gene: TRBJ2-7; D gene: .; clone size: .; CDR3 protein: CASSLIRASYEQYF; CDR3 DNA: TGTGCCAGCAGTTTAATCAGGGCCTCCTACGAGCAGTACTTC
V gene: TRBV14; J gene: TRBJ2-7; D gene: .; clone size: .; CDR3 protein: CASSLPGTGPYEQYF; CDR3 DNA: TGTGCCAGCAGCCTGCCAGGGACCGGCCCCTACGAGCAGTACTTC
V gene: TRBV12-3/TRBV12-4; J gene: TRBJ1-5; D gene: .; clone size: few; CDR3 protein: CASSLGRQNNQPQHF; CDR3 DNA: TGTGCCAGCAGTTTGGGTCGACAGAACAATCAGCCCCAGCATTTT
V gene: TRBV12-3/TRBV12-4; J gene: TRBJ1-3; D gene: .; clone size: few; CDR3 protein: CASSLGKGHDYSGNTIYF; CDR3 DNA: TGTGCCAGCAGTTTGGGAAAGGGCCACGACTATTCTGGAAACACCATATATTTT
V gene: TRBV6-5; J gene: TRBJ2-2; D gene: .; clone size: .; CDR3 protein: CASSYTGTKNTGELFF; CDR3 DNA: TGTGCCAGCAGTTACACCGGGACAAAGAACACCGGGGAGCTGTTTTTT
V gene: TRBV27; J gene: TRBJ2-2; D gene: .; clone size: .; CDR3 protein: CASEPSGARWTGELFF; CDR3 DNA: TGTGCCAGTGAACCTTCCGGGGCCCGGTGGACCGGGGAGCTGTTTTTT
V gene: TRBV2; J gene: TRBJ1-3; D gene: .; clone size: few; CDR3 protein: CASSEAEGTSGNTIYF; CDR3 DNA: TGTGCCAGCAGTGAAGCGGAGGGTACCTCTGGAAACACCATATATTTT
V gene: TRBV10-3; J gene: TRBJ2-1; D gene: .; clone size: .; CDR3 protein: CAISVKRIPGDEQFF; CDR3 DNA: TGTGCCATCAGTGTAAAAAGGATACCAGGGGATGAGCAGTTCTTC
V gene: TRBV4-1; J gene: TRBJ2-7; D gene: .; clone size: .; CDR3 protein: CASSPEDSGSYEQYF; CDR3 DNA: TGCGCCAGCAGCCCAGAGGACAGCGGCTCCTACGAGCAGTACTTC